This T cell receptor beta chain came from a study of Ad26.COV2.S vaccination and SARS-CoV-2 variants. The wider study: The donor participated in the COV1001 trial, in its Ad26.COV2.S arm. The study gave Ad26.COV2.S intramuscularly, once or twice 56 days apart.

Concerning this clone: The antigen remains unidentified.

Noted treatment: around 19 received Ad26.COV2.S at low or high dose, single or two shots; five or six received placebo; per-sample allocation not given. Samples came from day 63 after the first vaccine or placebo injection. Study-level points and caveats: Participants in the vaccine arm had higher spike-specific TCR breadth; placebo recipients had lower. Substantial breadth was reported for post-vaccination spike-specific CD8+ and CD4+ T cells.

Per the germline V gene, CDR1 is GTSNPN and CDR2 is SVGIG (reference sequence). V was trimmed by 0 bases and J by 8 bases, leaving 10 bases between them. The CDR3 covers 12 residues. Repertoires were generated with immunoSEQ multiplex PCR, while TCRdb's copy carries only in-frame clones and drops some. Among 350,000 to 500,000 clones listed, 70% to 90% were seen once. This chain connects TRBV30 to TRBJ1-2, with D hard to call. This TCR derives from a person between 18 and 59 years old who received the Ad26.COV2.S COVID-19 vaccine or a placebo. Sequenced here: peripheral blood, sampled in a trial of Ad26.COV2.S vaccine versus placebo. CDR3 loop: CAWSVAELGYTF. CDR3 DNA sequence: TGTGCCTGGAGTGTGGCGGAGCTAGGCTACACCTTC.